This T cell receptor beta chain was sequenced during a study of read filtering for tumor transcriptome and immune sequencing (dated by TCRdb to 2018 to 2021). About the full investigation: The cohort consisted of 17 to 20 male and approximately 14 female patients, with a mean age of 65.9 years and an age range of about 40 to 85. By revised international staging, eight or nine patients were R-ISS I, about 17 were R-ISS II and 6 or 7 were R-ISS III. After DNase treatment, whole-transcriptome libraries were prepared with the TruSeq RNA Access Library Prep Kit. TCR-region mapped reads per sample ranged from about 4.05 to 11 million with IR-seq versus only roughly 80 to 1273 with RNA-seq. The study compared TCR repertoires from targeted immune repertoire sequencing and bulk whole-transcriptome sequencing run on the same bone marrow samples. As a main aim, a read-filtering strategy for immune repertoire data was addressed, with the specific question being whether clonotypes supported by a single read should be removed.

This clonotype was seen many times. The antigen this receptor binds is unknown. Base quality data are lacking; no much larger clone is found one base away. CDR1 and CDR2 were assigned from the germline V gene (reference sequence) as DFQATT and SNEGSKA. CDR3 length: 14 amino acids, cysteine to phenylalanine. Only CDR3 DNA is held: 42 bases, read in frame from base 1. The germline ends are 16 bases apart after V is trimmed by 3 bases and J by 4 bases. The Immunoverse kit was used to build TCR libraries from around 400 ng RNA, with molecular barcoded adaptors covering alpha/delta and beta/gamma chains. TCR library preparation used the same RNA that was used for transcriptome sequencing. An Illumina HiSeq 4000 with 2 x 150 cycles was used to sequence the TCR libraries. In the paper's pipeline: Using MiXCR, which included quality filtering and error correction, TCR reads were aligned to human V, D, J and C references and then assembled into CDR3 clonotypes. The tcR package in R was used to analyze clonotype counts and gene usage diversity. For inspection of raw mapping reads, RNA-seq reads were mapped by STAR aligner version 2.5.3a onto GRCh37 of the human genome. IR-seq fastq files were randomly downsampled with Seqtk 1.3 to test the effect of sequencing depth on detected clonotypes. TCRdb ran its own pipeline on the public reads, namely fastp trimming at Q25 and MiXCR clone calling, and kept in-frame beta chains. Rows are combined by CDR3 protein, so each entry shows the most common genes and DNA. TCRdb's processing, not the authors', yielded these V and J calls. The sample yields about 130,000 distinct CDR3 sequences; 10% to 15% were counted once. The ten largest clonotypes hold approximately 9.9% of the sample.

Here is what the overall study found, with its caveats: When single-read clonotypes were removed, the proportions of shared clonotypes in IR-seq and RNA-seq correlated more strongly. Rather than purified T cells, the sorted CD138-negative fraction was a mixed bone marrow immune population. Clonotypes were captured by IR-seq at much higher depth and more reliably than by RNA-seq, and smaller IR-seq throughput was sufficient for identification of most shared clonotypes. In IR-seq, single-read clonotypes were approximately 81% of clonotypes but around 3.6% of total reads; in RNA-seq they were about 68% of clonotypes and about 40% of reads.

Every patient had bone marrow sampled at the time of active disease. Isolation of bone marrow mononuclear cells was performed by Ficoll-Hypaque density gradient centrifugation. Myeloma plasma cells were removed and CD138-negative cells were collected by negative selection after labeling with CD138 magnetic microbeads on a MACS separator. Flow cytometry on an Attune NxT with CD138 antibodies was used to check the purity of the isolated cells. Total RNA was extracted with TRIzol reagent and quantified with a NanoDrop spectrophotometer. For each patient, paired RNA-seq and IR-seq were run on the CD138-negative bone marrow sample from that patient.

Specimen: a population of CD138-negative cells sorted from bone marrow. The cell subset or site label for this specimen denotes: bone marrow mononuclear cells depleted of CD138+ plasma/myeloma cells by negative magnetic selection. The sequence was obtained from a donor over 35 with multiple myeloma. The V and J genes are TRBV20-1 and TRBJ2-7, with TRBD2 tentatively as D gene (6 bases match). The CDR3 amino acid sequence is: CSARKTAGLYEQYF. The bases are TGCAGTGCTAGGAAGACAGCGGGCCTTTACGAGCAGTACTTC.